A selection of T cell receptor beta chains follows, all from one sample in a study of identical twins. TCRdb re-called the 5' RACE reads with MiXCR, one entry per CDR3 protein. The table has approximately 220,000 distinct CDR3 sequences, roughly a tenth seen once. Sequencing input: memory (CD45RO+) T cells sorted from blood. These receptors all stem from a woman aged 18-35 years in good health. Both conserved end residues are part of each CDR3. D genes are given only for firm matches. The size entry is marked missing in some rows and otherwise reads once, few, many or a size class.

J	D	size	V	length	DNA	CDR3
TRBJ1-1	-	-	TRBV11-2	12	TGTGCCAGCAGCTTTTCTTCCACTGAAGCTTTCTTT	CASSFSSTEAFF
TRBJ2-7	TRBD1	-	TRBV3-1	14	TGTGCCAGCAGCCAGGGGACAGCGCAGGGCGAGCAGTACTTC	CASSQGTAQGEQYF
TRBJ2-3	-	many	TRBV5-1	13	TGCGCCAGCAGCTCGGTGACAGAAGATACGCAGTATTTT	CASSSVTEDTQYF
TRBJ2-3	-	-	TRBV20-1	14	TGCAGTGCTCACCCGAGAGATGGCACAGATACGCAGTATTTT	CSAHPRDGTDTQYF
TRBJ2-6	TRBD2	many	TRBV7-2	14	TGTGCCTCCGGGAGGGACAATGGGGCCAACGTCCTGACTTTC	CASGRDNGANVLTF
TRBJ2-3	-	many	TRBV5-1	13	TGCGCCAGCAGTTCAGGGGACGTAGATACGCAGTATTTT	CASSSGDVDTQYF
TRBJ1-1	-	few	TRBV20-1	12	TGCAGTGCTGCTCCGGGACACCTTGAAGCTTTCTTT	CSAAPGHLEAFF
TRBJ2-7	-	-	TRBV11-2	14	TGTGCCAGCAGCTTAGGAGGGCCCGACTACGAGCAGTACTTC	CASSLGGPDYEQYF
TRBJ1-2	-	-	TRBV20-1	10	TGCAGTGCTAGGGATTATGGCTACACCTTC	CSARDYGYTF
TRBJ2-3	-	-	TRBV7-9	14	TGTGCCAGCAGCTTAGCCCAGGATGCAGATACGCAGTATTTT	CASSLAQDADTQYF
TRBJ2-2	TRBD2	few	TRBV11-1	20	TGTGCCAGCAGCTTATCCCGGACTAGCGGGATTCCGCCTTGGACCGGGGAGCTGTTTTTT	CASSLSRTSGIPPWTGELFF
TRBJ2-7	-	few	TRBV11-3	14	TGTGCCAGCAGCTTACGGGAAGGGGACTACGAGCAGTACTTC	CASSLREGDYEQYF
TRBJ1-5	-	few	TRBV20-1	14	TGCAGTGCTGCTTCGAGGAACTACAATCAGCCCCAGCATTTT	CSAASRNYNQPQHF
TRBJ2-7	-	few	TRBV18	15	TGTGCCAGCTCACCACGCCGGGACGGGGGCAACGAGCAGTACTTC	CASSPRRDGGNEQYF
TRBJ2-3	TRBD2	few	TRBV9	16	TGTGCCAGCAGCGGAGAGAGCGGGGGGTACACAGATACGCAGTATTTT	CASSGESGGYTDTQYF
TRBJ1-6	-	-	TRBV20-1	14	TGCAGTGCTCCTAAACAGGGTGAAGGGACACCCCTCCACTTT	CSAPKQGEGTPLHF
TRBJ2-5	TRBD1	many	TRBV20-1	15	TGCAGTGCTAGAGTGACGCCGGGACAGCAAGAGACCCAGTACTTC	CSARVTPGQQETQYF